This paragraph covers one T cell receptor beta chain sequence. Its specificity is not known. Unmatched junction bases numbered 7, after V lost 5 bases and J lost 9 bases. Germline CDR1 is DFQATT and CDR2 is SNEGSKA (reference sequence). CDR3 length equals 12 residues. Oncomine TCR Beta short-read sequencing was applied to DNA from cultured CD4+ T cells. Each CDR3 protein is one row after TCRdb ran MiXCR on the PCR reads. Of about 30,000 distinct CDR3 sequences listed, less than 80% are singletons. Indicated treatment: roughly ten-day PBMC culture with coronavirus spike peptide pools or control peptides (ViraFEST assay). Cell culture was performed with 1.8 million or so PBMCs per well in the presence of about 11 IU/ml IL-2 and 10 ug/ml peptide pools. This record comes from a study of vaccination and CD4 T cells after COVID-19. Study summary: The post-COVID sampling time was a median about 100 days after diagnosis, ranging from 35 to 161. Stimulation of cells relied on overlapping spike peptides derived from SARS-CoV-2, HCoV-NL63, HCoV-OC43 and HCoV-229E.

Material: CD4+ T cells from blood, cultured in vitro, obtained after SARS-CoV-2 vaccination. The receptor's source is a human donor who received a COVID-19 vaccine. The chain employs TRBV20-1 and TRBJ1-1, with 9 positions matching TRBD1. CDR3 sequence (DNA): TGCAGTGCTGCAAGGACAGGGGAAAAAGCTTTCTTT. It is translated as CSAARTGEKAFF.